Presented here are 14 T cell receptor beta chains from one specimen sequenced in a study of tumor-infiltrating lymphocytes in primary liver carcinoma. Unsorted bulk tissue of about 20-32 mg yielded co-extracted RNA and DNA. Making TCR beta cDNA involved roughly 0.55 ug total RNA and a constant-region primer. Three rounds of nested multiplex PCR with slightly modified ARM-PCR produced TCR beta libraries. Primers for the first two PCR rounds were TRBV1-TRBV30 forward primers and a C-beta reverse primer (about 10 cycles per round). MiXCR, run by TCRdb on the multiplex PCR reads, gives a single entry per CDR3 protein. The repertoire holds 75,000 to 90,000 distinct CDR3 sequences, with more than 65% as singletons. Material: liver tumor tissue from sampling region 1. Subset indicated: tumor region T1, superior pole. All receptors come from a man between 40 and 49 years old with primary liver carcinoma and hepatitis B virus infection.

This clonotype is a singleton in its sample. Relative to the germline gene, one junction end is altered; a read error may explain this. The V and J genes are TRBV5-6 and TRBJ1-1, with D uncertain. The germline gives CDR1 SGHDT, CDR2 YYEEEE. This CDR3 region has 13 residues. CDR3 in amino acids: CASSPGDFTEAVF. The CDR3, as DNA: TGTGCCAGCAGCCCGGGAGATTTCACTGAAGCTGTCTTT. The entire variable domain, with the rest obtained from reference TRBV5-6 and TRBJ1-1, is as follows: DAGVTQSPTHLIKTRGQQVTLRCSPKSGHDTVSWYQQALGQGPQFIFQYYEEEERQRGNFPDRFSGHQFPNYSSELNVNALLLGDSALYLCASSPGDFTEAVFGQGTRLTVV.

There are many counts of this clonotype. The chain is built from TRBV12-3 or TRBV12-4 and TRBJ1-5; TRBD1 matches at 7 bases. The V gene end was trimmed by 4 bases and the J gene end by 5 bases; junction bases not matched to a gene: 8. The length of the CDR3 is 15 residues. Here the CDR3 DNA reads TGTGCCAGCAGTTCGAGACAGGGCGGTGATCAGCCCCAGCATTTT. It specifies CASSSRQGGDQPQHF.

This clonotype is medium-sized by share. The chain's CDR3 is CASSRTSGSNEQFF. CDR3 in DNA: TGTGCCAGCAGCCGGACTAGCGGGAGCAATGAGCAGTTCTTC. The gene calls are TRBV12-3 or TRBV12-4 and TRBJ2-1; 13 bases fit TRBD2. The V segment lost 6 bases and the J segment 6 bases; nucleotides outside the gene matches: 2. This CDR3 is 14 amino acids long.

Of note for this clonotype: At one boundary the junction diverges from the germline segment, which might be a read error. The chain employs TRBV11-2 and TRBJ2-7; 7 nucleotides line up with TRBD1. The CDR3 consists of 14 residues. CDR1 is SGHAT, CDR2 FQNNGV, per germline. The chain's CDR3 is CANSYDRDDDELYF. CDR3 in DNA: TGTGCCAACAGCTATGACAGGGATGATGACGAGCTGTACTTC.

This clonotype was seen a single time. The V call is TRBV6-1, the J call TRBJ2-3, with 8 bases fitting TRBD2. V lost 4 bases and J lost 0; bases outside the gene matches: 12. Germline V lookup: CDR1 MNHNS, CDR2 SASEGT. The CDR3 contains 18 residues. CDR3 DNA sequence: TGTGCCAGCAGTGGTCCAGCTAGCGGGCTGTATAGCACAGATACGCAGTATTTT. Translation: CASSGPASGLYSTDTQYF.

Concerning this clonotype: Mismatch with germline at one junction end may stem from a read error. The chain has TRBV10-3 and TRBJ1-4; D possibly corresponds to TRBD1 (5 bases). Germline V CDR1 and CDR2: ENHRY, SYGVKD. The CDR3 spans 13 residues. The DNA for the CDR3 is TGTACCATCAGTGAGACAGAGAATGAAAAACTGTTTTTT. It encodes CTISETENEKLFF.

V usage is TRBV7-2 and J usage is TRBJ2-7; D might be TRBD1 or TRBD2, each matching 5 bases. Germline lookup yields CDR1 SGHTA and CDR2 FQGNSA. This CDR3 is built from 17 residues. V lost 0 bases and J lost 2, with 17 bases in between. CDR3 nucleotides: TGTGCCAGCAGCTTAGCAGTAGGGGCCGGGGCAGCCTACGAGCAGTACTTC. Translating it yields CASSLAVGAGAAYEQYF. Complete variable domain (other parts from reference TRBV7-2 and TRBJ2-7): GAGVSQSPSNKVTEKGKDVELRCDPISGHTALYWYRQSLGQGLEFLIYFQGNSAPDKSGLPSDRFSAERTGGSVSTLTIQRTQQEDSAVYLCASSLAVGAGAAYEQYFGPGTRLTVT.

As to this clonotype: An end of the junction differs from the germline gene, which may be a read error. V is TRBV11-2 and J is TRBJ2-5; D possibly corresponds to TRBD2 (6 bases). The length of the CDR3 is 16 residues. Germline V gene sequence: CDR1 SGHAT, CDR2 FQNNGV. DNA of the CDR3: TGTGCCAGTAGATCCCGGGACTCGACCCACCAAGAGACCCGGTACTTC. Its translation: CASRSRDSTHQETRYF.

With respect to this clonotype: At one end, the junction sequence differs from germline, possibly due to a read error. This chain links TRBV6-6 with TRBJ1-1, with D possibly TRBD1 on 5 matching bases. The CDR3 spans 13 residues. CDR1 and CDR2 (germline): MNHNY, SVGAGI (reference sequence). CDR3 sequence (DNA): TGTACCAGCAGTGTGGGGCCAGAAACTGAAGCTTTCTTT. Its protein is CTSSVGPETEAFF.

Comments on this clonotype: Since the CDR3 does not end with the conserved phenylalanine or tryptophan, this likely comes from a read error. No DNA is shown, since the ends of the CDR3 on it are uncertain; the CDR3 is the one TCRdb lists. CDR3 residues: CASSRTRGAQPHHS. The chain is built from TRBV6-5 and TRBJ1-5; TRBD1 is the table's D call, not checked against the DNA. Germline CDR1 MNHEY, CDR2 SVGAGI. The CDR3 adds up to 14 amino acids, both ends counted.

As concerns this clonotype: A junction boundary mismatches the germline segment, possibly from a read error. The chain has TRBV6-2 or TRBV6-3 and TRBJ2-3, with D hard to call. Germline-derived CDR1 and CDR2 are MNHEY and SVGEGT. The CDR3 is 14 amino acids. The chain's CDR3 is CVSNPALRSDTQYF. For the CDR3, the DNA is TGTGTCAGCAATCCAGCCTTAAGGTCAGATACGCAGTATTTT.

As concerns this clonotype: A clone one base away is much larger, so this may be a read error. The CDR3 nucleotides are TGTACCAGCAGCAGGGACAGGGAGACCCAGTACTTC. Translation: CTSSRDRETQYF. The chain employs TRBV7-9 and TRBJ2-5, with 8 bases that match TRBD1. This CDR3 is 12 amino acids long. Germline V gives CDR1 SEHNR, CDR2 FQNEAQ (reference sequence).

Comment on this clonotype: An end of the junction differs from the germline gene, which may be a read error. The V call is TRBV12-3 or TRBV12-4, the J call TRBJ2-7, with a weak D call TRBD1 (5 bases). There are 12 residues in the CDR3. The CDR3 nucleotides read TGTACCAGCAGATCCACAGGCTATGAGCAGTACTTC. Its protein product is CTSRSTGYEQYF.

The V gene is TRBV5-1, the J gene TRBJ2-2; 9 nucleotides align to TRBD2. The ends lost 4 bases at V and 5 bases at J; junction bases unmatched: 15. The germline V gene has CDR1 SGHRS and CDR2 YFSETQ. The CDR3 loop spans 18 amino acids. The DNA of the CDR3 is TGCGCCAGCAGCCCCAGGCGGTTTAGCGGGAGTGAAACCGGGGAGCTGTTTTTT. Encoded protein: CASSPRRFSGSETGELFF.